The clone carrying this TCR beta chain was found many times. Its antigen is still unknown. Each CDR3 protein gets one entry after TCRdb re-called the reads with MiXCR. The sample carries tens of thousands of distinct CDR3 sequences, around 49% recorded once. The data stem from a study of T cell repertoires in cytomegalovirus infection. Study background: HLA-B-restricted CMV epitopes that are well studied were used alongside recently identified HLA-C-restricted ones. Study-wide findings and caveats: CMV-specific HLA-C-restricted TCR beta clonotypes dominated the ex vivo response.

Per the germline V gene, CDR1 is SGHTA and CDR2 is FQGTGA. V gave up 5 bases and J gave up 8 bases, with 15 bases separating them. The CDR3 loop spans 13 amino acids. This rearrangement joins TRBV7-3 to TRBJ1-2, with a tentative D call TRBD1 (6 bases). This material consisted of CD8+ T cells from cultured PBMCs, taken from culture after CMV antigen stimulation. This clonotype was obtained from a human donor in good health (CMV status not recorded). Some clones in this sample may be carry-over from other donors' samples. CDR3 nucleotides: TGTGCCAGCAGCAACGGGGGGGCAAAAGGCTACACCTTC. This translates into CASSNGGAKGYTF.